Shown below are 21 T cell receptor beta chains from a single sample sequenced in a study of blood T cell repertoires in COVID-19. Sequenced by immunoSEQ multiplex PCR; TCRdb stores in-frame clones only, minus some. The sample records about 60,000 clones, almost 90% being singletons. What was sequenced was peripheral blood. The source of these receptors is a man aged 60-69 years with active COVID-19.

In DNA, the CDR3 is TGCGCCAGCAGCTTGGGTGGGGGGGCAGATACGCAGTATTTT. Amino acid sequence: CASSLGGGADTQYF. J is TRBJ2-3 and V is TRBV5-1, with TRBD2 matching over 7 bases. V shed 0 bases and J 4 bases; nucleotides not matched to a gene: 2. This CDR3 spans 14 amino acids. Germline CDR1 is SGHRS and CDR2 is YFSETQ.

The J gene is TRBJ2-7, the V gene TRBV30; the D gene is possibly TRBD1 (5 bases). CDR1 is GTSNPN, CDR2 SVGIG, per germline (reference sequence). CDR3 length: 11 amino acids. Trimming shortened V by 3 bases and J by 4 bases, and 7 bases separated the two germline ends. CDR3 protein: CAWRGLYEQYF. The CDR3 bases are TGTGCCTGGAGGGGGCTTTACGAGCAGTACTTC.

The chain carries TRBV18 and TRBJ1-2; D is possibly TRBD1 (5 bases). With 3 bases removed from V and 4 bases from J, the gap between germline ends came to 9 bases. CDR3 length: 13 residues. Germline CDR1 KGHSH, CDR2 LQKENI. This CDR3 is CASSPEQGYGYTF. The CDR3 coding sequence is TGTGCCAGCTCACCGGAGCAGGGCTATGGCTACACCTTC.

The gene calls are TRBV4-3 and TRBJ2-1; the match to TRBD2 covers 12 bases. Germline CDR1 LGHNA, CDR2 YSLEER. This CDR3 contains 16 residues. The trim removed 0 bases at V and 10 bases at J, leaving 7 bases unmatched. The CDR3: CASSQDRLAGGDEQFF. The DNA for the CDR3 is TGCGCCAGCAGCCAAGATCGCCTAGCGGGAGGGGACGAGCAGTTCTTC.

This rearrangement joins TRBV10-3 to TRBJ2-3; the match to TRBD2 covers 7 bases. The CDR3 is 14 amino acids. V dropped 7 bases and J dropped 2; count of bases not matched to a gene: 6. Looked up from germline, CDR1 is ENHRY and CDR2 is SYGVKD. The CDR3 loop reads CAITSGDFTDTQYF. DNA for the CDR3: TGTGCCATCACCAGCGGGGACTTCACAGATACGCAGTATTTT.

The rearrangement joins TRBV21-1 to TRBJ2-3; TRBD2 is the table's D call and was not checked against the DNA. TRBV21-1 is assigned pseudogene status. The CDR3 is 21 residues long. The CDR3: CASSKGGSGEVSKTSTDTQYF. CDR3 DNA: TGTGCCAGCAGCAAAGGAGGATCCGGGGAGGTATCAAAAACTAGCACAGATACGCAGTATTTT.

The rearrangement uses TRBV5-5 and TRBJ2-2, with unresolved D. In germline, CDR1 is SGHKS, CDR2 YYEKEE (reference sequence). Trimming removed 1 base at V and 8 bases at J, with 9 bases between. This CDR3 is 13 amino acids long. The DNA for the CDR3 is TGTGCCAGCAGCTTGTTCAGTAATGGGGAGCTGTTTTTT. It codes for CASSLFSNGELFF.

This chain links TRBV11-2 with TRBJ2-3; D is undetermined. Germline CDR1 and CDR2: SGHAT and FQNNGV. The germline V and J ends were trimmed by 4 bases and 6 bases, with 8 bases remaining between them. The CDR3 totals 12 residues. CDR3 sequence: CASSYTLDTQYF. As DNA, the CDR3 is TGTGCCAGCAGCTATACATTGGATACGCAGTATTTT. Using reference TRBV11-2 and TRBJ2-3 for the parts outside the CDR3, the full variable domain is EAGVAQSPRYKIIEKRQSVAFWCNPISGHATLYWYQQILGQGPKLLIQFQNNGVVDDSQLPKDRFSAERLKGVDSTLKIQPAKLEDSAVYLCASSYTLDTQYFGPGTRLTVL.

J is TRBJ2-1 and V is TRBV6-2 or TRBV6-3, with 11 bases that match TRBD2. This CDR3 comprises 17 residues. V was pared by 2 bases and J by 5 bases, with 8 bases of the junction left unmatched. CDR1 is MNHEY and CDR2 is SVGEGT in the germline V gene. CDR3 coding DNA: TGTGCCAGCAGTTACAGGGCTAGCGGGGGGACTAACAATGAGCAGTTCTTC. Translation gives CASSYRASGGTNNEQFF.

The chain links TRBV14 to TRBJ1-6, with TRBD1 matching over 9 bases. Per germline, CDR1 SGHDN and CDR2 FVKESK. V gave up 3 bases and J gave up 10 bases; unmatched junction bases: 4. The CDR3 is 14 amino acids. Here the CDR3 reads CASSQGTGRSPLHF. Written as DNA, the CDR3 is TGTGCCAGCAGCCAGGGGACAGGGAGGTCACCCCTCCACTTT.

The CDR3, as DNA: TGTGCCTGGAAGGGTTCATCCGGGACAGGGGCCGCGAACACCGGGGAGCTGTTTTTT. Residues: CAWKGSSGTGAANTGELFF. The chain recombines TRBV30 with TRBJ2-2; 10 nucleotides match TRBD1. Germline V gene lookup returns CDR1 GTSNPN and CDR2 SVGIG (reference sequence). V dropped 4 bases and J dropped 0; count of bases not matched to a gene: 14. This CDR3 contains 19 residues. Full variable domain (missing parts from reference TRBV30 and TRBJ2-2): SQTIHQWPATLVQPVGSPLSLECTVEGTSNPNLYWYRQAAGRGLQLLFYSVGIGQISSEVPQNLSASRPQDRQFILSSKKLLLSDSGFYLCAWKGSSGTGAANTGELFFGEGSRLTVL.

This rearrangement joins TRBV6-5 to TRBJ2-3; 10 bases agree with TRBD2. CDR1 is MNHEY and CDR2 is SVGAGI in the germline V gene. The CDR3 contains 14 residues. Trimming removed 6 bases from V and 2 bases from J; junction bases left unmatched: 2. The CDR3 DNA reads TGTGCCAGCAGCAGCGGGAGGGACACAGATACGCAGTATTTT. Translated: CASSSGRDTDTQYF.

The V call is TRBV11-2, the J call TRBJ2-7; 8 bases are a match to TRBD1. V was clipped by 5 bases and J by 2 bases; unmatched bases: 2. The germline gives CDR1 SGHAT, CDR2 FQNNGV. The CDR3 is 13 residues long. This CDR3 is CASSRRGPYEQYF. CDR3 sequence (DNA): TGTGCCAGCAGCCGCAGGGGGCCCTACGAGCAGTACTTC.

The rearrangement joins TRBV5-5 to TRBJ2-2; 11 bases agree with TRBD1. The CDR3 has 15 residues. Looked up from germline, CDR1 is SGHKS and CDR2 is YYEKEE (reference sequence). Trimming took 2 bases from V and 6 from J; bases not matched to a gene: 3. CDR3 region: CASSFRGQGAGELFF. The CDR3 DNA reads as TGTGCCAGCAGCTTTCGGGGACAGGGGGCCGGGGAGCTGTTTTTT.

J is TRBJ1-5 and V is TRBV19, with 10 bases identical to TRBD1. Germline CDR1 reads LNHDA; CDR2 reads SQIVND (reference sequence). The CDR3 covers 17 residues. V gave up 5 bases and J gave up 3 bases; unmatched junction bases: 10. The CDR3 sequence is CASSPRDRGSYNQPQHF. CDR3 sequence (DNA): TGTGCCAGTAGTCCTCGGGACAGGGGATCGTACAATCAGCCCCAGCATTTT.

The CDR3 DNA reads as TGTGCCAGCAGTGGACAGAGGTATGGCGGGGAGCTGTTTTTT. The encoded protein is CASSGQRYGGELFF. The chain employs TRBV6-2 or TRBV6-3 and TRBJ2-2; D may be TRBD1 (6 bases). CDR1 is MNHEY and CDR2 is SVGEGT in the germline V gene. This CDR3 is built from 14 residues. Trimming shortened V by 5 bases and J by 7 bases, and 14 bases separated the two germline ends.

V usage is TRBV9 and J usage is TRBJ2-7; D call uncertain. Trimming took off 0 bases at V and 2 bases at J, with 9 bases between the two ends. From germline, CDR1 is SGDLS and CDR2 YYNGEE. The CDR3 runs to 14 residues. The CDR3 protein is CASSVVAPPYEQYF. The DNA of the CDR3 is TGTGCCAGCAGCGTAGTGGCTCCCCCCTACGAGCAGTACTTC. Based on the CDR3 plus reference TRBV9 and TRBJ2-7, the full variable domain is DSGVTQTPKHLITATGQRVTLRCSPRSGDLSVYWYQQSLDQGLQFLIQYYNGEERAKGNILERFSAQQFPDLHSELNLSSLELGDSALYFCASSVVAPPYEQYFGPGTRLTVT.

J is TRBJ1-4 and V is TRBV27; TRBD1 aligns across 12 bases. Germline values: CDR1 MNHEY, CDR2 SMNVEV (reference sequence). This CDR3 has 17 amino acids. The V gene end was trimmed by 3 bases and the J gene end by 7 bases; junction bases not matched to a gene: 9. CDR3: CASSFSDRDRGLEKLFF. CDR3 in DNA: TGTGCCAGCAGTTTTTCAGACCGGGACAGGGGGCTTGAAAAACTGTTTTTT.

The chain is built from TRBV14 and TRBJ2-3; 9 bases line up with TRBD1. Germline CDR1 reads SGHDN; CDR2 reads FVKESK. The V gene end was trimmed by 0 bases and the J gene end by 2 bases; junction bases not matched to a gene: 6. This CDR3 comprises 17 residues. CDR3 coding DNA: TGTGCCAGCAGCCAAGATACCTGGGACAGGGACACAGATACGCAGTATTTT. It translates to CASSQDTWDRDTDTQYF.

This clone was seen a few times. The CDR3 loop reads CASSQDGGSSYEQYF. CDR3 coding DNA: TGTGCCAGCAGCCAAGACGGGGGTAGCTCCTACGAGCAGTACTTC. J is TRBJ2-7 and V is TRBV3-1 (or the pseudogene TRBV3-2); D is possibly TRBD2 (6 bases). V was trimmed by 0 bases and J by 0 bases, leaving 9 bases between them. The CDR3 spans 15 residues. The germline CDR1 and CDR2 sequences are LGHDT and YNNKEL (reference sequence).

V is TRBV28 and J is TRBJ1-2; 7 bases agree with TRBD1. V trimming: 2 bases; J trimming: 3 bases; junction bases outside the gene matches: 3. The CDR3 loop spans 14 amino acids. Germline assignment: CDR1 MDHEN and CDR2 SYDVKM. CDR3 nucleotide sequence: TGTGCCAGCAGTTTACCCGACAGGGACTATGGCTACACCTTC. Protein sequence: CASSLPDRDYGYTF.